A single sample gave rise to the 25 T cell receptor beta chains below, sequenced in a study of T-cell memory formation after mild COVID-19. TCRdb re-derived calls from the 5' RACE reads in MiXCR, one entry per CDR3 protein. The data contain around 510,000 distinct CDR3 sequences, about 20% of them singletons. Sequencing was carried out using PBMCs or a T cell subset sorted from them (not recorded which). All receptors come from an adult woman who had mild COVID-19 (a few samples of this study predate the infection). Cell type and time point are not known.

CDR3: CSATTSGGFYEQYF. As DNA, the CDR3 is TGCAGTGCTACAACTAGCGGGGGGTTCTACGAGCAGTACTTC. The chain recombines TRBV20-1 with TRBJ2-7; TRBD2 matches 12 bases. V trimming: 4 bases; J trimming: 3 bases; junction bases outside the gene matches: 4. In germline, CDR1 is DFQATT, CDR2 SNEGSKA (reference sequence). The CDR3 extends over 14 amino acids.

This clonotype has only a few counts. This chain uses TRBV15 with TRBJ2-7; D is unresolved. V was clipped by 0 bases and J by 5 bases, with 17 bases between them. There are 16 residues in the CDR3. The germline V gene has CDR1 LNHNV and CDR2 YYDKDF (reference sequence). The CDR3 region is CATSRDGRKWTNEQYF. Here the CDR3 DNA reads TGTGCCACCAGCAGAGATGGCCGAAAGTGGACGAACGAGCAGTACTTC.

V gene TRBV18 combines with J gene TRBJ2-7; D gene uncertain. Trimming removed 0 bases at V and 0 bases at J, with 6 bases between. Per the germline V gene, CDR1 is KGHSH and CDR2 is LQKENI. The CDR3 sequence is 14 residues long. CDR3 region: CASSPPANSYEQYF. The CDR3 coding sequence is TGTGCCAGCTCACCACCGGCTAACTCCTACGAGCAGTACTTC.

The genes are TRBV12-3 or TRBV12-4 and TRBJ1-2; the match to TRBD1 covers 7 bases. The CDR3 contains 17 residues. V lost 6 bases to trimming and J lost 7 bases; unmatched junction nucleotides: 20. The CDR3 coding sequence is TGTGCCAGCAGCCCCGTTGGTCGCCAAGGGGGCGACGGTGGCTACACCTTC. It encodes CASSPVGRQGGDGGYTF.

The chain uses TRBV27 and TRBJ2-1; a possible D gene is TRBD1 (5 bases). The germline gives CDR1 MNHEY, CDR2 SMNVEV (reference sequence). The CDR3 is made up of 13 amino acids. Between the trimmed V and J ends, which lost 1 base and 8 bases, there was a span of 9 bases. CDR3 residues: CASSLLGAHEQFF. In nucleotides, the CDR3 is TGTGCCAGCAGTTTATTAGGGGCCCATGAGCAGTTCTTC.

This clonotype showed up many times. The chain uses TRBV6-5 and TRBJ2-3, with 7 nucleotides matching TRBD1. The CDR3 sequence is 15 residues long. Trimming at V came to 6 bases and at J to 7 bases, leaving 13 bases not matched to a gene. Per the germline V gene, CDR1 is MNHEY and CDR2 is SVGAGI. CDR3 sequence (DNA): TGTGCCAGCAGGACCCGACAGGGTCGGGGAAATACGCAGTATTTT. Amino acids: CASRTRQGRGNTQYF.

This clonotype was seen a handful of times. The gene calls are TRBV5-1 and TRBJ2-3; 7 bases agree with TRBD1. V shed 0 bases and J 5 bases; nucleotides not matched to a gene: 6. The CDR3 spans 15 residues. The germline V gene has CDR1 SGHRS and CDR2 YFSETQ. CDR3 sequence: CASSLADRVGDTQYF. Here the CDR3 DNA reads TGCGCCAGCAGCTTGGCAGACAGGGTTGGAGATACGCAGTATTTT.

The chain has TRBV10-3 and TRBJ2-3; no definite D call. V shed 3 bases and J shed 0 bases, with 7 bases lying between them. The CDR3 has 14 residues. Germline V CDR1 and CDR2: ENHRY, SYGVKD. The CDR3 DNA sequence: TGTGCCATCAGTGAAGCAGTTAGCACAGATACGCAGTATTTT. This translates into CAISEAVSTDTQYF.

The V and J genes are TRBV5-5 and TRBJ2-7, with a possible D match to TRBD2 (5 bases). Germline lookup yields CDR1 SGHKS and CDR2 YYEKEE (reference sequence). The V gene lost 2 bases and the J gene lost 0 bases, with 24 bases spanning the gap. There are 19 residues in the CDR3. CDR3 nucleotides: TGTGCCAGCAGCTTCCCGGGATGGAGGAATATAACGAGCTCCTACGAGCAGTACTTC. Translation gives CASSFPGWRNITSSYEQYF. The variable domain in full, completed from reference TRBV5-5 and TRBJ2-7, reads DAGVTQSPTHLIKTRGQQVTLRCSPISGHKSVSWYQQVLGQGPQFIFQYYEKEERGRGNFPDRFSARQFPNYSSELNVNALLLGDSALYLCASSFPGWRNITSSYEQYFGPGTRLTVT.

The sample holds a few counts of this clonotype. V and J are TRBV4-3 and TRBJ2-4, with 7 nucleotides matching TRBD2. J gave up 2 bases and V 0 bases, and 7 bases lay outside the gene matches. CDR3 size: 17 residues. The germline V gene has CDR1 LGHNA and CDR2 YSLEER. The CDR3 region is CASSQEGEGSPKNIQYF. In DNA, the CDR3 is TGCGCCAGCAGCCAAGAAGGGGAGGGGTCGCCCAAAAACATTCAGTACTTC.

The rearrangement uses TRBV7-6 and TRBJ1-4, with no clear D. There are 14 residues in the CDR3. The V gene lost 4 bases and the J gene lost 8 bases, with 14 bases spanning the gap. The germline CDR1 and CDR2 sequences are SGHVS and FNYEAQ. This chain's CDR3 is CASSWSGEGEKLFF. CDR3 sequence (DNA): TGTGCCAGCAGCTGGTCCGGGGAGGGAGAAAAACTGTTTTTT.

This clonotype was picked up a small number of times. The CDR3 nucleotides read TGTGCCAGCAGCTCAGGACAGGGGTCGAGTTCCTACAATGAGCAGTTCTTC. Residues: CASSSGQGSSSYNEQFF. The chain employs TRBV11-3 and TRBJ2-1, with TRBD1 matching over 9 bases. With V trimmed by 4 bases and J by 1 base, 8 bases remained unmatched. This CDR3 has 17 residues. The germline gives CDR1 SGHNT, CDR2 YENEEA.

The genes are TRBV11-3 and TRBJ2-1; 9 bases agree with TRBD1. The CDR3 is 14 amino acids. Per germline, CDR1 SGHNT and CDR2 YENEEA. V trimming: 1 base; J trimming: 9 bases; junction bases outside the gene matches: 4. CDR3 coding DNA: TGTGCCAGCAGCTTAGGGAGACAGGGGGGTGAGCAGTTCTTC. It yields the protein CASSLGRQGGEQFF.

The chain couples TRBV7-8 to TRBJ2-1; D possibly corresponds to TRBD2 (6 bases). Trimming left V 5 bases short and J 2 bases short, with 13 bases between. The CDR3 runs 15 residues. From germline, CDR1 is SGHVS and CDR2 FQNEAQ. The CDR3 loop reads CASSGRDGAYNEQFF. The CDR3 DNA sequence: TGTGCCAGCAGCGGGCGGGACGGGGCCTACAATGAGCAGTTCTTC.

The J gene is TRBJ2-3, the V gene TRBV7-9; TRBD2 matches at 10 bases. Per germline, CDR1 SEHNR and CDR2 FQNEAQ (reference sequence). Unmatched junction bases numbered 6, after V lost 5 bases and J lost 4 bases. There are 15 residues in the CDR3. The DNA for the CDR3 is TGTGCCAGCAGCGCGGGACTAGCGTTTGCAGATACGCAGTATTTT. Translated, it gives CASSAGLAFADTQYF.

This clonotype has at least ten counts. The chain recombines TRBV30 with TRBJ2-2; D call uncertain. The CDR3 totals 14 residues. V was clipped by 4 bases and J by 5 bases, with 14 bases between them. Germline assignment: CDR1 GTSNPN and CDR2 SVGIG (reference sequence). The DNA of the CDR3 is TGTGCCTGGAACCGACTCACCTATACCGGGGAGCTGTTTTTT. It specifies CAWNRLTYTGELFF.

J is TRBJ2-5 and V is TRBV5-1, with 9 nucleotides matching TRBD1. The CDR3 extends over 15 amino acids. V was clipped by 6 bases and J by 3 bases; unmatched bases: 9. Germline V lookup: CDR1 SGHRS, CDR2 YFSETQ. CDR3 residues: CASNGDREVEETQYF. CDR3 nucleotide sequence: TGCGCCAGCAACGGGGACAGGGAAGTCGAAGAGACCCAGTACTTC.

This chain connects TRBV24-1 to TRBJ1-5; D possibly corresponds to TRBD1 (6 bases). This CDR3 spans 15 amino acids. Germline CDR1 reads KGHDR; CDR2 reads SFDVKD. V lost 2 bases and J lost 2, with 9 bases in between. In DNA form, the CDR3 reads TGTGCCACCAGTGATTGGGGGGCAGGCAATCAGCCCCAGCATTTT. This codes for CATSDWGAGNQPQHF.

This clonotype was observed a handful of times. This chain connects TRBV29-1 to TRBJ2-3; no firm D call. The CDR3 contains 10 residues. Deletions cut 4 bases from V and 8 bases from J, with 7 bases between. Germline V gene sequence: CDR1 SQVTM, CDR2 ANQGSEA. CDR3: CSVAMGTQYF. The CDR3 coding sequence is TGCAGCGTTGCTATGGGTACGCAGTATTTT.

This chain links TRBV5-1 with TRBJ2-1; D may be TRBD2 (6 bases). V gave up 4 bases and J gave up 10 bases, with 12 bases separating them. The germline V gene encodes CDR1 SGHRS and CDR2 YFSETQ. The CDR3 covers 12 residues. The CDR3 loop is CASSQPGAEQFF. The CDR3, as DNA: TGCGCCAGCAGCCAACCGGGAGCCGAGCAGTTCTTC. The full variable domain, its missing parts supplied by reference TRBV5-1 and TRBJ2-1, is KAGVTQTPRYLIKTRGQQVTLSCSPISGHRSVSWYQQTPGQGLQFLFEYFSETQRNKGNFPGRFSGRQFSNSRSEMNVSTLELGDSALYLCASSQPGAEQFFGPGTRLTVL.

This clonotype has just a few counts. The chain combines TRBV7-9 with TRBJ2-3; D perhaps matches TRBD2 (5 bases). The germline CDR1 and CDR2 sequences are SEHNR and FQNEAQ (reference sequence). The CDR3 covers 12 residues. V lost 4 bases and J lost 11, with 13 bases in between. CDR3 protein: CASSSRTSLQYF. CDR3 DNA sequence: TGTGCCAGCAGCTCCAGGACTTCTCTGCAGTATTTT.

There are a few counts of this clonotype. The chain combines TRBV4-1 with TRBJ2-3, with 11 nucleotides matching TRBD2. V trimming: 3 bases; J trimming: 3 bases; junction bases outside the gene matches: 14. Germline-derived CDR1 and CDR2 are MGHRA and YSYEKL. The CDR3 length is 19 residues. The CDR3 nucleotides read TGCGCCAGCAGCCAGGCACTAGCGGGAGTCGGGATCGGAACAGATACGCAGTATTTT. This sequence encodes CASSQALAGVGIGTDTQYF.

The sample holds a few counts of this clonotype. This chain links TRBV6-5 with TRBJ2-5; D is undetermined. Looked up from germline, CDR1 is MNHEY and CDR2 is SVGAGI. V lost 0 bases to trimming and J lost 7 bases, with 12 bases between them. The CDR3 has 14 residues. CDR3 region: CASSYSISWRTQYF. CDR3 DNA: TGTGCCAGCAGTTACTCGATCTCGTGGCGGACCCAGTACTTC.

The CDR3 region has the DNA TGTGCCAGCAGCCGACAGTTCACCGGGGAGCTGTTTTTT. Translated: CASSRQFTGELFF. The chain couples TRBV7-2 to TRBJ2-2, with D perhaps matching TRBD1 (5 bases). The germline V and J ends were trimmed by 5 bases and 4 bases, with 8 bases remaining between them. Per germline, CDR1 SGHTA and CDR2 FQGNSA. CDR3 length: 13 amino acids.

The CDR3 is CASSPEGNDEGYEQYF. The CDR3 DNA reads as TGTGCCAGCTCACCAGAGGGCAACGATGAGGGGTACGAGCAGTACTTC. J is TRBJ2-7 and V is TRBV18; D may match TRBD1 or TRBD2 (5 bases each). CDR1 and CDR2 (germline): KGHSH, LQKENI. The length of the CDR3 is 16 residues. V lost 2 bases and J lost 4, with 18 bases in between.